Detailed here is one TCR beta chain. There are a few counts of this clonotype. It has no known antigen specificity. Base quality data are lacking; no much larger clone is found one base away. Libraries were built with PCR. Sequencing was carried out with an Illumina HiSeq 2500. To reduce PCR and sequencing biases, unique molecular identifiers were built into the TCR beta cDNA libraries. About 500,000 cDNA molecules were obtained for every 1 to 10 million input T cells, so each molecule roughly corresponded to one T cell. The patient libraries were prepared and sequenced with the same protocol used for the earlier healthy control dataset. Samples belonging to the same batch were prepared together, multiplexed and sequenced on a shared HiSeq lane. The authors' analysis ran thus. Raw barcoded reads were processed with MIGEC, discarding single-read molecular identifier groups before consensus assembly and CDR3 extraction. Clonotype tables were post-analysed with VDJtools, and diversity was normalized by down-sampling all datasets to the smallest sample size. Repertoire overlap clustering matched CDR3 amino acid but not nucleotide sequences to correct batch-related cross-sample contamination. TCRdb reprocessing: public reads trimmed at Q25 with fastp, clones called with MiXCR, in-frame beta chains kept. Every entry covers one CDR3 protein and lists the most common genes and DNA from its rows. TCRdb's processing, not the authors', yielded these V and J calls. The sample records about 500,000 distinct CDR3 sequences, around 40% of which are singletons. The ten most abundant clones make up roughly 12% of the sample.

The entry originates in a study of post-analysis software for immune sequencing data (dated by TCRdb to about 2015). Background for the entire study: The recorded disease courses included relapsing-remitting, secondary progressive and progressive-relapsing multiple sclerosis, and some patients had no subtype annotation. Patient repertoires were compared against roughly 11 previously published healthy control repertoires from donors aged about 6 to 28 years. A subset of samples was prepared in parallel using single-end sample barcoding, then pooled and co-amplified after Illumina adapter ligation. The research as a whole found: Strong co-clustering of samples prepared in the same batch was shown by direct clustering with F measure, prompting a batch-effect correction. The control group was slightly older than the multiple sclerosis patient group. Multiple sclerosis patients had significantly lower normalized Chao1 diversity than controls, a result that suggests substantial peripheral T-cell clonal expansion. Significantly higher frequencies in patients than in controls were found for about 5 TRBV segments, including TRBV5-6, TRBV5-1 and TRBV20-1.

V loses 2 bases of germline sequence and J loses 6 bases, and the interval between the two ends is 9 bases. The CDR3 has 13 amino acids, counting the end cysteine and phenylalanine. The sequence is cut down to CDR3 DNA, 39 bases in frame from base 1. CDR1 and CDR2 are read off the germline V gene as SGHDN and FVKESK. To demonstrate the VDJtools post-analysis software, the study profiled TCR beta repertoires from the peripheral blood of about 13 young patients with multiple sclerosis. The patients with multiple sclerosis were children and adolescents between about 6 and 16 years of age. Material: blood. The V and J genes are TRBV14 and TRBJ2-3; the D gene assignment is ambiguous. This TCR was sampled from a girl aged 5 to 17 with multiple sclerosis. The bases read TGTGCCAGCAGCCAACGACTCCAGGATACGCAGTATTTT. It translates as CASSQRLQDTQYF.